A selection of T cell receptor beta chains follows, all from one sample in a study of blood T cell repertoires in COVID-19. The protocol was immunoSEQ multiplex PCR, while the TCRdb copy is restricted to in-frame clones and leaves out a portion. The profile covers 120,000 to 150,000 clones, with about 90% appearing a single time and roughly a tenth taken by the ten largest. The sequenced sample was peripheral blood. The receptors were sampled from a man in his 60s with active or convalescent COVID-19. Both conserved end residues are part of each CDR3. The D gene is left open where the match is weak.

CDR3 protein,CDR3 length,J gene,V gene,D gene
CAVSTGGLAGGSGELFF,17,TRBJ2-2,TRBV27,TRBD2
CAGRDRYYTF,10,TRBJ1-2,TRBV2,TRBD1
CATSDSPWTGGDLAESSYNEQFF,23,TRBJ2-1,TRBV24-1,.
CASSQMGGKTEAFF,14,TRBJ1-1,TRBV3-1/TRBV3-2,.
CASSPGLAGVMDEQFF,16,TRBJ2-1,TRBV4-1,TRBD2
CASSPSPATGRTDTQYF,17,TRBJ2-3,TRBV4-1,.
CASSSRTGRRYGYTF,15,TRBJ1-2,TRBV6-5,TRBD1
CASSLRRGSQETQYF,15,TRBJ2-5,TRBV11-2,.
CASSKDLQDTQYF,13,TRBJ2-3,TRBV6-5,.
CASSPGAGPYEQYF,14,TRBJ2-7,TRBV6-5,.
CASSTGTSGSEQFF,14,TRBJ2-1,TRBV10-2,TRBD2
CASSSRLRNTDTQYF,15,TRBJ2-3,TRBV9,.
CASSENGGEADTQYF,15,TRBJ2-3,TRBV2,.
CSVSGPTEAFF,11,TRBJ1-1,TRBV29-1,.
CASRREALLSMNTEAFF,17,TRBJ1-1,TRBV2,.
CATSDNGGRLARSYNEQFF,19,TRBJ2-1,TRBV24-1,.